A single sample is the source of the 8 T cell receptor beta chains below, sequenced in a study of T cells in Graves' hyperthyroidism and ophthalmopathy. Amplification targeted TCR beta CDR3 regions from RNA transcripts. When the TCR CDR3 underwent first-round RT-PCR, the HTBI primer set was used. Each CDR3 protein is one row after TCRdb ran MiXCR on the multiplex PCR reads. Seen here are hundreds of thousands of distinct CDR3 sequences, 15% to 20% observed once, and the top ten hold approximately 50%. Sequencing was done on a sample of blood. The receptors here all came from a man aged 40-50 years with Graves' ophthalmopathy.

This clonotype was observed many times. The chain joins TRBV11-3 to TRBJ2-3, with 8 bases fitting TRBD2. This CDR3 is 16 amino acids long. With V trimmed by 5 bases and J by 2 bases, 9 bases remained unmatched. Germline loops: CDR1 SGHNT, CDR2 YENEEA. The CDR3 DNA is TGTGCCAGCAGCCTCCAGGAGCGGGGGTTCACAGATACGCAGTATTTT. Amino acids: CASSLQERGFTDTQYF.

The J gene is TRBJ2-1, the V gene TRBV30; D may be TRBD1 or TRBD2 (5 bases each). This CDR3 comprises 15 residues. Trimming pared 4 bases from V and 2 bases from J, leaving 15 bases between. Germline assignment: CDR1 GTSNPN and CDR2 SVGIG (reference sequence). The DNA for the CDR3 is TGTGCCTGGATGAGGGACCATAGGGCCTACAATGAGCAGTTCTTC. Amino acids: CAWMRDHRAYNEQFF.

The chain combines TRBV19 with TRBJ2-1; no definite D call. The V gene lost 10 bases and the J gene lost 2 bases, with 12 bases spanning the gap. CDR1 is LNHDA, CDR2 SQIVND, per germline (reference sequence). The CDR3 has 13 amino acids. CDR3 residues: CATVAGPYNEQFF. CDR3 coding DNA: TGTGCCACCGTCGCCGGGCCCTACAATGAGCAGTTCTTC.

The V gene is TRBV5-1, the J gene TRBJ2-1; 15 bases map to TRBD2. V was pared by 0 bases and J by 6 bases, with 10 bases of the junction left unmatched. This CDR3 comprises 19 residues. Germline-derived CDR1 and CDR2 are SGHRS and YFSETQ. The CDR3, as DNA: TGCGCCAGCAGCTTGGATCCCGGGACTAGCGGGGGGCCCTCCAATGAGCAGTTCTTC. It specifies CASSLDPGTSGGPSNEQFF.

In this sample, this clonotype turned up a few times. The rearrangement uses TRBV7-9 and TRBJ1-2, with D uncertain. The CDR3 spans 13 residues. The germline V gene has CDR1 SEHNR and CDR2 FQNEAQ (reference sequence). V lost 4 bases to trimming and J lost 7 bases, with 13 bases between them. CDR3 residues: CASSSTDSGGYTF. For the CDR3, the DNA is TGTGCCAGCAGCTCCACAGATTCCGGTGGCTACACCTTC.

This sequence joins TRBV7-6 and TRBJ2-1; 10 bases are shared with TRBD2. The CDR3 loop spans 15 amino acids. V lost 2 bases to trimming and J lost 4 bases; unmatched junction nucleotides: 2. Germline CDR1 is SGHVS and CDR2 is FNYEAQ. The CDR3 DNA is TGTGCCAGCAGCTTACAAGCGGGAGGGTACAATGAGCAGTTCTTC. It codes for CASSLQAGGYNEQFF.

This clonotype has only a few counts. The gene calls are TRBV19 and TRBJ1-2, with 12 bases aligning to TRBD1. The germline V gene has CDR1 LNHDA and CDR2 SQIVND (reference sequence). CDR3 size: 18 residues. Unmatched junction bases numbered 16, after V lost 4 bases and J lost 7 bases. CDR3 nucleotide sequence: TGTGCCAGTAGTACGACCGGGACAGGGGGCGATTTACGACTTGGCTACACCTTC. It yields the protein CASSTTGTGGDLRLGYTF.

The sample holds a few counts of this clonotype. The chain uses TRBV24-1 and TRBJ2-1, with D possibly TRBD2 on 6 matching bases. Trimming took 5 bases from V and 5 from J, leaving 21 bases between them. Germline CDR1 and CDR2: KGHDR and SFDVKD. CDR3 length equals 17 residues. The CDR3 DNA reads TGTGCCACCAGTGCTTCAATGGGGGGATTGACCAACAATGAGCAGTTCTTC. Protein product: CATSASMGGLTNNEQFF.